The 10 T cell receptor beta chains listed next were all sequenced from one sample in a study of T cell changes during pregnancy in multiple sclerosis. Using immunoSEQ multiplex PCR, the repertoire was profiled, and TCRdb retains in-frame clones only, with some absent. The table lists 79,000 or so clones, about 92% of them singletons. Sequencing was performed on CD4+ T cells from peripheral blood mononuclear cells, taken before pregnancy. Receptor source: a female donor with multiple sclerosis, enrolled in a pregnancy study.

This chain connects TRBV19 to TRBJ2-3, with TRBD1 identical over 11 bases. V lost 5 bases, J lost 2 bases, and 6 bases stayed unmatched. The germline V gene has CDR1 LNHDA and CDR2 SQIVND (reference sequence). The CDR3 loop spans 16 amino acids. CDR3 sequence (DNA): TGTGCCAGTAGTTTCTCAGGACAGGGGGCCACAGATACGCAGTATTTT. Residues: CASSFSGQGATDTQYF.

CDR3 sequence: CTSSQVNRTGAIYTEAFF. Written as DNA, the CDR3 is TGCACCAGCAGCCAAGTAAACAGGACAGGGGCCATTTACACTGAAGCTTTCTTT. The chain carries TRBV1 and TRBJ1-1; the D call in the table, TRBD1, was not verified against the DNA. TRBV1 is recorded as a pseudogene. The CDR3 runs to 18 residues.

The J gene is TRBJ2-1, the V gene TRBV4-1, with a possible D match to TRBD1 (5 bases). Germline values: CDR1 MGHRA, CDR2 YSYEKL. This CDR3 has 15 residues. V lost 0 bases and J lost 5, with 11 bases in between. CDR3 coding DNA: TGCGCCAGCAGCCAAGAAGGAGACAGCAACAATGAGCAGTTCTTC. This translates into CASSQEGDSNNEQFF.

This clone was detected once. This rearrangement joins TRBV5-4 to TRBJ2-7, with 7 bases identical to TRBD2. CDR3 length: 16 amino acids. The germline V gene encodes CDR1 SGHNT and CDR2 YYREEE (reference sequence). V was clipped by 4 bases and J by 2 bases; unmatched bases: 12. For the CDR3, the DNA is TGTGCCAGCAGCCCGGCAGGCGGGGGACGGGCCTACGAGCAGTACTTC. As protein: CASSPAGGGRAYEQYF.

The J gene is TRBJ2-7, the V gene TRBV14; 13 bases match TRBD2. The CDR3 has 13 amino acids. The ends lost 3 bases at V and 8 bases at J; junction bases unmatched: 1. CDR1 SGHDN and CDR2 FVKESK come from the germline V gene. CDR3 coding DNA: TGTGCCAGCAGCCAGGGACTAGCGGGACAGCAGTACTTC. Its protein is CASSQGLAGQQYF. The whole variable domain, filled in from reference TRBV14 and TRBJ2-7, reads EAGVTQFPSHSVIEKGQTVTLRCDPISGHDNLYWYRRVMGKEIKFLLHFVKESKQDESGMPNNRFLAERTGGTYSTLKVQPAELEDSGVYFCASSQGLAGQQYFGPGTRLTVT.

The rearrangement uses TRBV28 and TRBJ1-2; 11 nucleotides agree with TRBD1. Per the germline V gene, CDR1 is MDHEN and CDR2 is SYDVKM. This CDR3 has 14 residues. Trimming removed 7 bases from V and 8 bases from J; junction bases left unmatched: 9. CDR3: CASTLDRGHLGYTF. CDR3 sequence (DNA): TGTGCCAGCACCTTGGACAGGGGGCACTTAGGCTACACCTTC.

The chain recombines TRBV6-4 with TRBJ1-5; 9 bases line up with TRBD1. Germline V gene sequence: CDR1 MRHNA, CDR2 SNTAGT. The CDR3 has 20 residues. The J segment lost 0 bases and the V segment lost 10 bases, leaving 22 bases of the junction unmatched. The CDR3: CATPKGADRGLSYSNQPQHF. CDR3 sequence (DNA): TGTGCCACCCCGAAGGGTGCGGACAGGGGATTATCCTATAGCAATCAGCCCCAGCATTTT.

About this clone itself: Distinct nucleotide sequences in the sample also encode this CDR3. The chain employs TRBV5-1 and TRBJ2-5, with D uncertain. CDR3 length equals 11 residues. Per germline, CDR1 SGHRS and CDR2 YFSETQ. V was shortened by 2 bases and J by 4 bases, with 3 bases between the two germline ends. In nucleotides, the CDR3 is TGCGCCAGCAGCTTCAGAGAGACCCAGTACTTC. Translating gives CASSFRETQYF.

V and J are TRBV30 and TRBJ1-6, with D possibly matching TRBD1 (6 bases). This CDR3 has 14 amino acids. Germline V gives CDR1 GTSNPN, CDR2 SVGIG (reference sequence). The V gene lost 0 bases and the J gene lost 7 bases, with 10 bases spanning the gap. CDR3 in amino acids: CAWSVDRLNSPLHF. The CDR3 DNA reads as TGTGCCTGGAGTGTTGACAGGCTGAATTCACCCCTCCACTTT.

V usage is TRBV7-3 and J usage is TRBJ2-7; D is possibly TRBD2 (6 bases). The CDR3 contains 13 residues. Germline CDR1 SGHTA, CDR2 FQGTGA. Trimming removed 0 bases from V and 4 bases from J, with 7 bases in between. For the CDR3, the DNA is TGTGCCAGCAGCTTAACGGGGGGTTACGAGCAGTACTTC. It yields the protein CASSLTGGYEQYF.